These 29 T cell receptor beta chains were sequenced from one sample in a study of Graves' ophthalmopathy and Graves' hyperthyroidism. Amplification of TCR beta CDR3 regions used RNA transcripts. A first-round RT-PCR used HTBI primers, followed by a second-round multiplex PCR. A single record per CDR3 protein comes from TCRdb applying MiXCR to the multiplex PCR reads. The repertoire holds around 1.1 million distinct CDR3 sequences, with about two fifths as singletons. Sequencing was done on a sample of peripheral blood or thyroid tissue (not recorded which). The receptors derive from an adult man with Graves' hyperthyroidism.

The CDR3 spells CATSGRGAVREGYGYTF. CDR3 nucleotide sequence: TGTGCCACCAGCGGCAGGGGAGCAGTTCGAGAGGGCTATGGCTACACCTTC. The rearrangement uses TRBV15 and TRBJ1-2; the D gene is possibly TRBD1 (6 bases). CDR1 and CDR2 (germline): LNHNV, YYDKDF (reference sequence). Trimming pared 5 bases from V and 4 bases from J, leaving 23 bases between. CDR3 length equals 17 residues.

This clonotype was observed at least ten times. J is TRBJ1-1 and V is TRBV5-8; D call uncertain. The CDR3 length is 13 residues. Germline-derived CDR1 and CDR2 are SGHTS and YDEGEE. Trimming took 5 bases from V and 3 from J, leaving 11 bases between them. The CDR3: CASRSTWYTEAFF. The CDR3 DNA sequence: TGTGCCAGCAGATCAACGTGGTACACTGAAGCTTTCTTT.

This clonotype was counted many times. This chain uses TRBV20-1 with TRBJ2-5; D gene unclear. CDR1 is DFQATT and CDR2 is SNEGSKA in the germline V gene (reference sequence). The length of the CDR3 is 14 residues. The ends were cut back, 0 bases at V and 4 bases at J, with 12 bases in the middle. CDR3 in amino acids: CSARDLLKGETQYF. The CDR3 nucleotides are TGCAGTGCTAGAGATCTACTGAAAGGAGAGACCCAGTACTTC.

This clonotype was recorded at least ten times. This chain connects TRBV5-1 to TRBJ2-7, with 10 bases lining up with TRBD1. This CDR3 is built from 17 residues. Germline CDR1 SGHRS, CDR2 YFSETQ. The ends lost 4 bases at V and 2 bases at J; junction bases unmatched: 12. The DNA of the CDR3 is TGCGCCAGCAGCCCCAACCGCTTAGGACAGGGGGCCTACGAGCAGTACTTC. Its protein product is CASSPNRLGQGAYEQYF.

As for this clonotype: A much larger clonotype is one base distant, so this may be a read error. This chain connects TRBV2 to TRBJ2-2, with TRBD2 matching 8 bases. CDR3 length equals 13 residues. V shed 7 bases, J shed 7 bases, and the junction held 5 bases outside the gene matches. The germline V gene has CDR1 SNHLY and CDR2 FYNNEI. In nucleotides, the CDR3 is TGTGCCAGCAAGCTGGGACTAGTCGGGGAGCTGTTTTTT. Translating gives CASKLGLVGELFF. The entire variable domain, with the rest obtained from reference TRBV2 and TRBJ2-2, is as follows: EPEVTQTPSHQVTQMGQEVILRCVPISNHLYFYWYRQILGQKVEFLVSFYNNEISEKSEIFDDQFSVERPDGSNFTLKIRSTKLEDSAMYFCASKLGLVGELFFGEGSRLTVL.

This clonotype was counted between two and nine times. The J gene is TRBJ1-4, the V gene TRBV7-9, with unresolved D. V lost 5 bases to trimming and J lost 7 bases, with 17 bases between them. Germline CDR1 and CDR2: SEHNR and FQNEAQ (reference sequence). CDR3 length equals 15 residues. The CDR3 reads CASSTRATGGEKLFF. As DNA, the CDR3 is TGTGCCAGCAGCACTAGGGCCACGGGAGGTGAAAAACTGTTTTTT.

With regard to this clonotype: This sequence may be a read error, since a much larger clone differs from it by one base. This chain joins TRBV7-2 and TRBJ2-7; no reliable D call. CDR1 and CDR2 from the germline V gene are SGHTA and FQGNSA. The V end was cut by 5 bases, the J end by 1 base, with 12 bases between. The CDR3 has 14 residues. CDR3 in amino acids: CASSPYEESYEQYF. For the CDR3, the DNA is TGTGCCAGCAGCCCCTACGAAGAATCCTACGAGCAGTACTTC.

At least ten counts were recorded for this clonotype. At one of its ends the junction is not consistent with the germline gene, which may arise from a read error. The CDR3 protein is CASSWDNNEAFF. The CDR3 bases are TGCGCCAGCAGTTGGGACAACAATGAAGCTTTCTTT. V is TRBV5-1 and J is TRBJ1-1, with D possibly being TRBD1 (6 bases). The germline gives CDR1 SGHRS, CDR2 YFSETQ. CDR3 size: 12 residues. The whole variable domain, filled in from reference TRBV5-1 and TRBJ1-1, reads KAGVTQTPRYLIKTRGQQVTLSCSPISGHRSVSWYQQTPGQGLQFLFEYFSETQRNKGNFPGRFSGRQFSNSRSEMNVSTLELGDSALYLCASSWDNNEAFFGQGTRLTVV.

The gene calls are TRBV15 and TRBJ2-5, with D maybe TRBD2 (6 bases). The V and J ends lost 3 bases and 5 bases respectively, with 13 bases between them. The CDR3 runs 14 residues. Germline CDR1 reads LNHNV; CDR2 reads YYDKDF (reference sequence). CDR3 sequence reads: CATSRQPGRETQYF. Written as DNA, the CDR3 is TGTGCCACCAGCAGGCAGCCGGGGAGGGAGACCCAGTACTTC.

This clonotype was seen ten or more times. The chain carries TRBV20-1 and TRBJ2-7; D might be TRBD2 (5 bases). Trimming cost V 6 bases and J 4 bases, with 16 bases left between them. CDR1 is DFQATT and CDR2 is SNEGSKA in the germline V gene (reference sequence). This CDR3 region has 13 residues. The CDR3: CSAVAEVSYEQYF. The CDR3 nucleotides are TGCAGTGCCGTCGCGGAGGTTTCGTACGAGCAGTACTTC.

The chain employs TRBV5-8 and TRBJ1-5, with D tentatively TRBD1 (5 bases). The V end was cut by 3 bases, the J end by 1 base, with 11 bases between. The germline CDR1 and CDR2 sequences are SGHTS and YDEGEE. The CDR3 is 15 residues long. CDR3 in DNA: TGTGCCAGCAGCTCCGACTGGGGGAGCAATCAGCCCCAGCATTTT. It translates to CASSSDWGSNQPQHF.

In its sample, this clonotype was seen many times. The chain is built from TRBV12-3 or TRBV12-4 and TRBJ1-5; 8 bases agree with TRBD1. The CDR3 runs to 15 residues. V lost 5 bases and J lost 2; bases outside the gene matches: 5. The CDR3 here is CASSPGGNGNQPQHF. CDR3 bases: TGTGCCAGCAGTCCAGGGGGCAATGGCAATCAGCCCCAGCATTTT.

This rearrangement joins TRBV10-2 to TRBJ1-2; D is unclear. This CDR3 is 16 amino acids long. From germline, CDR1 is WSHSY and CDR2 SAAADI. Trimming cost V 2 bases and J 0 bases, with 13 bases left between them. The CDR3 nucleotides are TGCGCCAGCAGTGAGCCGGGCAGCCCTACTAACTATGGCTACACCTTC. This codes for CASSEPGSPTNYGYTF.

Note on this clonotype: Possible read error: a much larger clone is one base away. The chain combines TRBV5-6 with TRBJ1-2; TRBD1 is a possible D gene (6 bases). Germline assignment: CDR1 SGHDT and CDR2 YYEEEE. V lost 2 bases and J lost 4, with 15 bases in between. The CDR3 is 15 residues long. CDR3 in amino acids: CASSFGGRPSYGYTF. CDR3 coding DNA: TGTGCCAGCAGCTTCGGGGGCAGGCCCTCCTATGGCTACACCTTC.

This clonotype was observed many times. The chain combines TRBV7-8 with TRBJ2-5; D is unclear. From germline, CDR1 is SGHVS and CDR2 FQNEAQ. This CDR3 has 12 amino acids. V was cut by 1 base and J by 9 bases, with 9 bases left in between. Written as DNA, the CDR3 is TGTGCCAGCAGCTTAGATGACTTGGCCCAGTACTTC. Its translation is CASSLDDLAQYF. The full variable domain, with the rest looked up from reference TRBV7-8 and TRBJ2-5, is GAGVSQSPRYKVAKRGQDVALRCDPISGHVSLFWYQQALGQGPEFLTYFQNEAQLDKSGLPSDRFFAERPEGSVSTLKIQRTQQEDSAVYLCASSLDDLAQYFGPGTRLLVL.

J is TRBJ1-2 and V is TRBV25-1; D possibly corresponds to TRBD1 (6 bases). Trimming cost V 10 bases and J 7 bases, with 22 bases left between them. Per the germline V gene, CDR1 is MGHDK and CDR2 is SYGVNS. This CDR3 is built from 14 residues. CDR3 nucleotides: TGTGCCACCAACCAGGCTCCTATACAGGGTGGCTACACCTTC. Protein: CATNQAPIQGGYTF.

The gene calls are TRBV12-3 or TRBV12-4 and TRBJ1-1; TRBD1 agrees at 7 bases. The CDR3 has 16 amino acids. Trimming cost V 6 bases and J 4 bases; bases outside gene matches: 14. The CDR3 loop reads CASSIPERGPGTEAFF. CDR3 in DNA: TGTGCCAGCAGCATACCTGAAAGGGGGCCGGGCACTGAAGCTTTCTTT.

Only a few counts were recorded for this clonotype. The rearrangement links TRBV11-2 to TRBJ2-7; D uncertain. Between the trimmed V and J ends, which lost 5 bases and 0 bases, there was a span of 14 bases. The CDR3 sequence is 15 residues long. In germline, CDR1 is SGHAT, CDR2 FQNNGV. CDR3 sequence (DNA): TGTGCCAGCAGCGTTGTTCCAGACACCTCCTACGAGCAGTACTTC. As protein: CASSVVPDTSYEQYF.

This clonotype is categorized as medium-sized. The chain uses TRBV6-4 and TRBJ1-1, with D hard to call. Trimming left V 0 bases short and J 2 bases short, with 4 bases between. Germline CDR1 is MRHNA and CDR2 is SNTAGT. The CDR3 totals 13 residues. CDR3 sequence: CASSDSDNTEAFF. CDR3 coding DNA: TGTGCCAGCAGTGACTCGGACAACACTGAAGCTTTCTTT.

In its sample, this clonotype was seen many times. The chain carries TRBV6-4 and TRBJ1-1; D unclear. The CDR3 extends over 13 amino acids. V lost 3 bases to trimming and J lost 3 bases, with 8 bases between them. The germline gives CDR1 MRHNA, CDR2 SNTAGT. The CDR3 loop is CASSEQLHTEAFF. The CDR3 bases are TGTGCCAGCAGTGAACAGCTGCACACTGAAGCTTTCTTT.

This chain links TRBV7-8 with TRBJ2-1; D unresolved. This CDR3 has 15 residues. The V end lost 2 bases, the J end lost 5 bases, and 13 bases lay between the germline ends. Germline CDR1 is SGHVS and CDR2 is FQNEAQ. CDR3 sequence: CASSLKGERNNEQFF. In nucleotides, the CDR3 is TGTGCCAGCAGCTTAAAGGGTGAGCGAAACAATGAGCAGTTCTTC. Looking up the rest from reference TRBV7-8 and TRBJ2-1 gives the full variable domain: GAGVSQSPRYKVAKRGQDVALRCDPISGHVSLFWYQQALGQGPEFLTYFQNEAQLDKSGLPSDRFFAERPEGSVSTLKIQRTQQEDSAVYLCASSLKGERNNEQFFGPGTRLTVL.

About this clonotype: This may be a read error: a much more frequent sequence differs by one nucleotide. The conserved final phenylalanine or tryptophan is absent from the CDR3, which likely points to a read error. The CDR3 nucleotides are TGTGCCAGCAGCTCCGGACAGGCCTCTAACTATGGCTACACCCTC. Its protein is CASSSGQASNYGYTL. The chain joins TRBV13 to TRBJ1-2; 7 bases are a match to TRBD1. The CDR3 sequence is 15 residues long. The germline gives CDR1 PRHDT, CDR2 FYEKMQ (reference sequence). J gave up 0 bases and V 4 bases, and 5 bases lay outside the gene matches.

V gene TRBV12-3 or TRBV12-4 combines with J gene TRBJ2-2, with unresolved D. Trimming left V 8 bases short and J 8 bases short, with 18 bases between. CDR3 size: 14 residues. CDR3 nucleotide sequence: TGTGCCAGCCCACATAGGACGGTTACGGGGGAGCTGTTTTTT. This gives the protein CASPHRTVTGELFF.

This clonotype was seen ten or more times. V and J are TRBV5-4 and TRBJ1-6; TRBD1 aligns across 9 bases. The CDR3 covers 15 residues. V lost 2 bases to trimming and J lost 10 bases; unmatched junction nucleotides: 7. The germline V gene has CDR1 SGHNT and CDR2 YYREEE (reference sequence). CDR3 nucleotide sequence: TGTGCCAGCAGCTTAAACAGGGGGCTGGGATCACCCCTCCACTTT. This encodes CASSLNRGLGSPLHF.

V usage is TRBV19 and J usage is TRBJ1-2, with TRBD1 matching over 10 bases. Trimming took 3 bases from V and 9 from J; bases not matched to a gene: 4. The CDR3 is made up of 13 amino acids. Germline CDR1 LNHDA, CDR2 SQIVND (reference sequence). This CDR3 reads CASSMDRGSSYTF. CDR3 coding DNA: TGTGCCAGTAGTATGGACAGGGGGTCGAGCTACACCTTC.

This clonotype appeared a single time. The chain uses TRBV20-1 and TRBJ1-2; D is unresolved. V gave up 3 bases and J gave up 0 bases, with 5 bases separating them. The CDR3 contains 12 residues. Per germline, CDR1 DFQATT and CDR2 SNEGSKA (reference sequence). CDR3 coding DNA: TGCAGTGCTAGGGGGACTAACTATGGCTACACCTTC. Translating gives CSARGTNYGYTF.

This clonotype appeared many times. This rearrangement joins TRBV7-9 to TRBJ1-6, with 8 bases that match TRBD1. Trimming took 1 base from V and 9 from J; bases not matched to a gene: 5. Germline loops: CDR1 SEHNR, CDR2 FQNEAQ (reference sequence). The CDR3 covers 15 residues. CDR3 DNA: TGTGCCAGCAGCTTAGTGGGGACAGGAGCTTCACCCCTCCACTTT. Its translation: CASSLVGTGASPLHF.

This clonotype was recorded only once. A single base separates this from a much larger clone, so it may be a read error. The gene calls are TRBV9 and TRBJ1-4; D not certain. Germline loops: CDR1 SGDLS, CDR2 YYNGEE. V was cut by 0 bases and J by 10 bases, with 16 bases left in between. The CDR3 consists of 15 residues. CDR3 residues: CASSVEMDSPGKLFF. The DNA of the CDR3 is TGTGCCAGCAGCGTAGAAATGGATTCCCCCGGAAAACTGTTTTTT.

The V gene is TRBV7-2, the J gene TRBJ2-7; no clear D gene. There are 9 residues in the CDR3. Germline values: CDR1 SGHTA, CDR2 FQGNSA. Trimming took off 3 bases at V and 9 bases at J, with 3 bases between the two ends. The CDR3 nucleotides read TGTGCCAGCAGCTTGATGCAGTACTTC. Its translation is CASSLMQYF.